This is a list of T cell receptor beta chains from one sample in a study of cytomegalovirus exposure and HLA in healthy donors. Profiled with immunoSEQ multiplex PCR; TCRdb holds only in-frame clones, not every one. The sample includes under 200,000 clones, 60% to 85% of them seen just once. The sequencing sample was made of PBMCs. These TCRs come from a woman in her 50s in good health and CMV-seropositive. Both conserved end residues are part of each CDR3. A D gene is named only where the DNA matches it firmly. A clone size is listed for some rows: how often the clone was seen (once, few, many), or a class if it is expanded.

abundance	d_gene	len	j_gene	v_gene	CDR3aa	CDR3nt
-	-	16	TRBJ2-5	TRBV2	CASLRQGRAIQETQYF	TGTGCCAGCCTCAGACAGGGGAGGGCCATACAAGAGACCCAGTACTTC
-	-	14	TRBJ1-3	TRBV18	CASSQYRAGNTIYF	TGTGCCAGCTCACAGTACAGGGCAGGAAACACCATATATTTT
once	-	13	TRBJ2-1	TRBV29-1	CSVSSSSYGEQFF	TGCAGCGTTAGTTCGTCTAGCTATGGTGAGCAGTTCTTC
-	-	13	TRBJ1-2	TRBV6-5	CASSPLGGYGYTF	TGTGCCAGCAGTCCCCTAGGGGGCTATGGCTACACCTTC
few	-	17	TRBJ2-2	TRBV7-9	CSSSLVGRGLNTGELFF	TGTTCCAGCAGCTTAGTCGGCCGGGGACTGAACACCGGGGAGCTGTTTTTT
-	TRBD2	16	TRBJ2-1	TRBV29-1	CSVVPSRGESYNEQFF	TGCAGCGTGGTCCCCAGCCGGGGGGAATCCTACAATGAGCAGTTCTTC
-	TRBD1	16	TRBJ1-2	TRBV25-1	CASSDTNRGRGYGYTF	TGTGCCAGCAGTGATACAAACAGGGGGCGCGGCTATGGCTACACCTTC
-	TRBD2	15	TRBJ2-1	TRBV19	CASSIPQRGMDEQFF	TGTGCCAGTAGTATTCCCCAGCGGGGGATGGATGAGCAGTTCTTC
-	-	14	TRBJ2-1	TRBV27	CASSFGDSYNEQFF	TGTGCCAGCAGTTTCGGGGACTCCTACAATGAGCAGTTCTTC
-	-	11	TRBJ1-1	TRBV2	CATATGTEAFF	TGTGCCACCGCCACAGGGACTGAAGCTTTCTTT
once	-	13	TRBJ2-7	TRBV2	CASSISRESGQYF	TGTGCCAGCAGTATATCCAGGGAAAGTGGTCAGTACTTC
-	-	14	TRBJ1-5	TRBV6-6	CASTDRSSNQPQHF	TGTGCCAGCACTGACAGAAGTAGCAATCAGCCCCAGCATTTT
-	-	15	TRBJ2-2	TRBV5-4	CASSLAQTNTGELFF	TGTGCCAGCAGCTTGGCGCAGACGAACACCGGGGAGCTGTTTTTT
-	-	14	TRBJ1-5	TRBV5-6	CASSPLDQGSPQHF	TGTGCCAGCAGCCCCTTAGACCAGGGGTCGCCCCAGCATTTT
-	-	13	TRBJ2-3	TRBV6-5	CASESNGPDTQYF	TGTGCCAGCGAGAGTAATGGGCCAGATACGCAGTATTTT
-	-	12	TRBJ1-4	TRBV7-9	CASSFTGEKLFF	TGTGCCAGCAGCTTTACAGGGGAAAAACTGTTTTTT
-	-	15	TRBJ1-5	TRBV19	CASSIASYSNQPQHF	TGTGCCAGTAGTATAGCCAGTTATAGCAATCAGCCCCAGCATTTT
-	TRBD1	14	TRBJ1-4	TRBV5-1	CASRGQGAGEKLFF	TGCGCCAGCAGGGGACAGGGGGCTGGTGAAAAACTGTTTTTT
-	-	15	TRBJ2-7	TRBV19	CASSLTGQTSYEQYF	TGTGCCAGTAGCCTGACCGGACAGACGTCCTACGAGCAGTACTTC
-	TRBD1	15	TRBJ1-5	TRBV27	CASKPKDRGDQPQHF	TGTGCCAGCAAACCTAAGGACAGGGGTGATCAGCCCCAGCATTTT
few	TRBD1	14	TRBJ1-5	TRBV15	CATSDRGSNQPQHF	TGTGCCACCAGCGACAGGGGAAGCAATCAGCCCCAGCATTTT
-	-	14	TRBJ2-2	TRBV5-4	CASSLTGFGGELFF	TGTGCCAGCAGCCTGACAGGTTTCGGCGGGGAGCTGTTTTTT
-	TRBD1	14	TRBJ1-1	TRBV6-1	CASSGDRGYTEAFF	TGTGCCAGCAGCGGGGACAGGGGTTACACTGAAGCTTTCTTT
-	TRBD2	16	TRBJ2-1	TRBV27	CASSLAGAGGPEVQFF	TGTGCCAGCAGTTTAGCGGGGGCGGGGGGGCCGGAGGTGCAGTTCTTC
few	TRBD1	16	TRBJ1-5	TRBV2	CASRGPGTGAVQHQHF	TGTGCCAGCAGGGGACCGGGGACAGGGGCCGTCCAGCACCAGCATTTT
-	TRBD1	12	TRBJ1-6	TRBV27	CASRTGESPLHF	TGTGCCAGCAGAACAGGGGAATCACCCCTCCACTTT
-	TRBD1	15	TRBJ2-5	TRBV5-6	CASVLGGTGPETQYF	TGTGCCAGCGTGCTGGGGGGGACAGGGCCAGAGACCCAGTACTTC
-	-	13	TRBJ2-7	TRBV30	CAWSVQDRYEQYF	TGTGCCTGGAGTGTACAGGACCGGTACGAGCAGTACTTC
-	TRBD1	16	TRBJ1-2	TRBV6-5	CASSYEGQAVIGGYTF	TGTGCCAGCAGTTATGAGGGACAGGCCGTTATTGGCGGCTACACCTTC
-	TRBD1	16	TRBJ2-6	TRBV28	CASSTFGQGGGNVLTF	TGTGCCAGCAGTACCTTCGGACAGGGTGGCGGCAACGTCCTGACTTTC
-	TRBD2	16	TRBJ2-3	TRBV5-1	CASSLGLAGGPDTQYF	TGCGCCAGCAGCTTGGGCCTAGCGGGGGGCCCAGATACGCAGTATTTT
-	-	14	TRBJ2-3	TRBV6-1	CASRNRGSADTQYF	TGTGCCAGCAGGAACCGGGGGTCCGCAGATACGCAGTATTTT
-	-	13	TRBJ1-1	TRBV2	CASSERGRTEAFF	TGTGCCAGCAGTGAGCGGGGGAGAACTGAAGCTTTCTTT
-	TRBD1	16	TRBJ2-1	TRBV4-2	CASSQDLGQVYNEQFF	TGTGCCAGCAGCCAAGACCTCGGACAGGTATACAATGAGCAGTTCTTC